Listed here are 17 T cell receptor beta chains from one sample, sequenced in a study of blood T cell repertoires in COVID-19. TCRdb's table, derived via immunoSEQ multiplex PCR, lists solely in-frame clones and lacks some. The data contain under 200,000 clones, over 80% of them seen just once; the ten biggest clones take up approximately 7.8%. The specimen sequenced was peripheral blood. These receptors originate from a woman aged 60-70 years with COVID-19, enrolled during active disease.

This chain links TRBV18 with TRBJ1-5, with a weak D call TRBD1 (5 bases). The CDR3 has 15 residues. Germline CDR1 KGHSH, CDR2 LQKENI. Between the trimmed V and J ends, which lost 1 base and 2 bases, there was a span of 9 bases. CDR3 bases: TGTGCCAGCTCACCACAAGACAGCGGCAATCAGCCCCAGCATTTT. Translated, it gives CASSPQDSGNQPQHF.

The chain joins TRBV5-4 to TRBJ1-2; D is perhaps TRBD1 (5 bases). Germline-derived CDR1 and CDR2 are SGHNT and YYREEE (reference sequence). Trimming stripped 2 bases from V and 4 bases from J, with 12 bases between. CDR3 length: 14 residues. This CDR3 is CASSFAGLGYGYTF. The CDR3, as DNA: TGTGCCAGCAGCTTTGCGGGGCTCGGCTATGGCTACACCTTC.

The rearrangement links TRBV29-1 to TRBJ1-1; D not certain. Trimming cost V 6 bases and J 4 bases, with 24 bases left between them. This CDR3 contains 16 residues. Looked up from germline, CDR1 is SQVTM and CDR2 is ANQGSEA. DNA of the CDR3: TGCAGCGTAATTGAATTTTTGGGCAGGATGGGCACTGAAGCTTTCTTT. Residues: CSVIEFLGRMGTEAFF.

The CDR3 bases are TGCAGCGTTGAACAGGGAGGGTGGACTGAAGCTTTCTTT. Translating gives CSVEQGGWTEAFF. The chain is built from TRBV29-1 and TRBJ1-1; D is perhaps TRBD1 (5 bases). Per the germline V gene, CDR1 is SQVTM and CDR2 is ANQGSEA. V lost 2 bases, J lost 5 bases, and 12 bases lay in between. CDR3 size: 13 residues.

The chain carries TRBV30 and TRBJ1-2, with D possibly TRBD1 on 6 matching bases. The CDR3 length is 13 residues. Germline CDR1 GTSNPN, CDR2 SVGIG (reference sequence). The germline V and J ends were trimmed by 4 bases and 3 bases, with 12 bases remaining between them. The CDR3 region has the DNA TGTGCCTGGACAGGGGCTAGGGACTATGGCTACACCTTC. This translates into CAWTGARDYGYTF.

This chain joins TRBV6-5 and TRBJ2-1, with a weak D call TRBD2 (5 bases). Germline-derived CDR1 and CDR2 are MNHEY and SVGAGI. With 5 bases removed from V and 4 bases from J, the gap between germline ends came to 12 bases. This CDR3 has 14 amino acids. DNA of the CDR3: TGTGCCAGCAGTCGCGGGCAAAATTACAATGAGCAGTTCTTC. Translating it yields CASSRGQNYNEQFF.

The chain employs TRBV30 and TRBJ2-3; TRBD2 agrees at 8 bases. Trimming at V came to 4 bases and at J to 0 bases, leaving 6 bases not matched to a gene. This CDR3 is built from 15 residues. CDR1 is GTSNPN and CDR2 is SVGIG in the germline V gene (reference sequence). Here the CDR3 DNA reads TGTGCCTGGATTCGGGGGGGTCCGAGCACAGATACGCAGTATTTT. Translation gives CAWIRGGPSTDTQYF.

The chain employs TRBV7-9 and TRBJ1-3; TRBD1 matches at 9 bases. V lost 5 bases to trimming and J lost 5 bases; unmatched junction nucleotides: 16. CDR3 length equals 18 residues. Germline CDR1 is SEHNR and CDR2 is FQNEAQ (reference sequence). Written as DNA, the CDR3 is TGTGCCAGCAGCCCAAATCCGGGACAGGGAGAGAATAGAAACACCATATATTTT. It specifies CASSPNPGQGENRNTIYF.

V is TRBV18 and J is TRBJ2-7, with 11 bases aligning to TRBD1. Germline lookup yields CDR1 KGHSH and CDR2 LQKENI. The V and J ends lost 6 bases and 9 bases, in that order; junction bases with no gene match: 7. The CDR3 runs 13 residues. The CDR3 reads CASSTGQGVGQYV. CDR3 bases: TGTGCCAGCTCGACGGGACAGGGGGTCGGGCAGTACGTC.

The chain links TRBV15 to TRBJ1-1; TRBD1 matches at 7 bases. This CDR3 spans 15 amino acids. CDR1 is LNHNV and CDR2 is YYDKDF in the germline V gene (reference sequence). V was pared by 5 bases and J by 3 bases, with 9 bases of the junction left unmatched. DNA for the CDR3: TGTGCCACCAGCGCGATACAGGGGACGTACACTGAAGCTTTCTTT. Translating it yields CATSAIQGTYTEAFF.

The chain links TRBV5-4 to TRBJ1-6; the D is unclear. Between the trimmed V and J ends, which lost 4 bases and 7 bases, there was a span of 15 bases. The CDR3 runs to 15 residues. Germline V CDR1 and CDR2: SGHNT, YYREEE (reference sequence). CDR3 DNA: TGTGCCAGCAGCACTCGGGGTCAGGAAAATTCACCCCTCCACTTT. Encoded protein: CASSTRGQENSPLHF.

The CDR3 reads CASSPPRSGELFF. The CDR3 bases are TGTGCCAGCAGCCCCCCGCGCTCCGGGGAGCTGTTTTTT. J is TRBJ2-2 and V is TRBV7-8; D remains unclear. The germline CDR1 and CDR2 sequences are SGHVS and FQNEAQ. The CDR3 loop spans 13 amino acids. Trimming left V 5 bases short and J 6 bases short, with 10 bases between. The entire variable domain, with the rest obtained from reference TRBV7-8 and TRBJ2-2, is as follows: GAGVSQSPRYKVAKRGQDVALRCDPISGHVSLFWYQQALGQGPEFLTYFQNEAQLDKSGLPSDRFFAERPEGSVSTLKIQRTQQEDSAVYLCASSPPRSGELFFGEGSRLTVL.

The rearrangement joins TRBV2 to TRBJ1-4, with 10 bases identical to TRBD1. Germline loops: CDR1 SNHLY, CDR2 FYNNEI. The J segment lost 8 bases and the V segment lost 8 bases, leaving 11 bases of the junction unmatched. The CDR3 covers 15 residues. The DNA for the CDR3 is TGTGCCAGCCGTATCAGGACAGGGGGAGAGGAAAAACTGTTTTTT. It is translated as CASRIRTGGEEKLFF. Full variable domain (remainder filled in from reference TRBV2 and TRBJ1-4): EPEVTQTPSHQVTQMGQEVILRCVPISNHLYFYWYRQILGQKVEFLVSFYNNEISEKSEIFDDQFSVERPDGSNFTLKIRSTKLEDSAMYFCASRIRTGGEEKLFFGSGTQLSVL.

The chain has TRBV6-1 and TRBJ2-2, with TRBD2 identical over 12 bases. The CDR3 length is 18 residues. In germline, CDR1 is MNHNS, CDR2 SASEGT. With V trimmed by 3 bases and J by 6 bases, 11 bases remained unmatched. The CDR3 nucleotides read TGTGCCAGCAGTGATGTACTAGCGGGGGGTATATTCCCCGGGGAGCTGTTTTTT. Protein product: CASSDVLAGGIFPGELFF.

The CDR3 DNA reads as TGTGCCAGCAACTCCTATAGACTAGCGGGAGAGTCAGATACGCAGTATTTT. Encoded protein: CASNSYRLAGESDTQYF. This sequence joins TRBV28 and TRBJ2-3; 12 nucleotides align to TRBD2. The V gene end was trimmed by 7 bases and the J gene end by 4 bases; junction bases not matched to a gene: 12. Germline CDR1 reads MDHEN; CDR2 reads SYDVKM. CDR3 size: 17 residues. Together with reference TRBV28 and TRBJ2-3, the CDR3 gives the full variable domain: DVKVTQSSRYLVKRTGEKVFLECVQDMDHENMFWYRQDPGLGLRLIYFSYDVKMKEKGDIPEGYSVSREKKERFSLILESASTNQTSMYLCASNSYRLAGESDTQYFGPGTRLTVL.

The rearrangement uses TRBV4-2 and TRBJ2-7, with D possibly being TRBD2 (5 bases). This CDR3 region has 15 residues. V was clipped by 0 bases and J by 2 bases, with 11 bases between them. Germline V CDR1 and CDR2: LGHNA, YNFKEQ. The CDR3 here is CASSQEGEFTYEQYF. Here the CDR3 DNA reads TGTGCCAGCAGCCAAGAGGGAGAGTTTACCTACGAGCAGTACTTC.

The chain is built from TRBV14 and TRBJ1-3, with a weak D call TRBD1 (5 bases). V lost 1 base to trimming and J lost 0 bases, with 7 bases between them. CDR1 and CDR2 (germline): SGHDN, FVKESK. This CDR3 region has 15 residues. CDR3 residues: CASSQGQSSGNTIYF. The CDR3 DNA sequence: TGTGCCAGCAGCCAAGGACAGTCCTCTGGAAACACCATATATTTT.